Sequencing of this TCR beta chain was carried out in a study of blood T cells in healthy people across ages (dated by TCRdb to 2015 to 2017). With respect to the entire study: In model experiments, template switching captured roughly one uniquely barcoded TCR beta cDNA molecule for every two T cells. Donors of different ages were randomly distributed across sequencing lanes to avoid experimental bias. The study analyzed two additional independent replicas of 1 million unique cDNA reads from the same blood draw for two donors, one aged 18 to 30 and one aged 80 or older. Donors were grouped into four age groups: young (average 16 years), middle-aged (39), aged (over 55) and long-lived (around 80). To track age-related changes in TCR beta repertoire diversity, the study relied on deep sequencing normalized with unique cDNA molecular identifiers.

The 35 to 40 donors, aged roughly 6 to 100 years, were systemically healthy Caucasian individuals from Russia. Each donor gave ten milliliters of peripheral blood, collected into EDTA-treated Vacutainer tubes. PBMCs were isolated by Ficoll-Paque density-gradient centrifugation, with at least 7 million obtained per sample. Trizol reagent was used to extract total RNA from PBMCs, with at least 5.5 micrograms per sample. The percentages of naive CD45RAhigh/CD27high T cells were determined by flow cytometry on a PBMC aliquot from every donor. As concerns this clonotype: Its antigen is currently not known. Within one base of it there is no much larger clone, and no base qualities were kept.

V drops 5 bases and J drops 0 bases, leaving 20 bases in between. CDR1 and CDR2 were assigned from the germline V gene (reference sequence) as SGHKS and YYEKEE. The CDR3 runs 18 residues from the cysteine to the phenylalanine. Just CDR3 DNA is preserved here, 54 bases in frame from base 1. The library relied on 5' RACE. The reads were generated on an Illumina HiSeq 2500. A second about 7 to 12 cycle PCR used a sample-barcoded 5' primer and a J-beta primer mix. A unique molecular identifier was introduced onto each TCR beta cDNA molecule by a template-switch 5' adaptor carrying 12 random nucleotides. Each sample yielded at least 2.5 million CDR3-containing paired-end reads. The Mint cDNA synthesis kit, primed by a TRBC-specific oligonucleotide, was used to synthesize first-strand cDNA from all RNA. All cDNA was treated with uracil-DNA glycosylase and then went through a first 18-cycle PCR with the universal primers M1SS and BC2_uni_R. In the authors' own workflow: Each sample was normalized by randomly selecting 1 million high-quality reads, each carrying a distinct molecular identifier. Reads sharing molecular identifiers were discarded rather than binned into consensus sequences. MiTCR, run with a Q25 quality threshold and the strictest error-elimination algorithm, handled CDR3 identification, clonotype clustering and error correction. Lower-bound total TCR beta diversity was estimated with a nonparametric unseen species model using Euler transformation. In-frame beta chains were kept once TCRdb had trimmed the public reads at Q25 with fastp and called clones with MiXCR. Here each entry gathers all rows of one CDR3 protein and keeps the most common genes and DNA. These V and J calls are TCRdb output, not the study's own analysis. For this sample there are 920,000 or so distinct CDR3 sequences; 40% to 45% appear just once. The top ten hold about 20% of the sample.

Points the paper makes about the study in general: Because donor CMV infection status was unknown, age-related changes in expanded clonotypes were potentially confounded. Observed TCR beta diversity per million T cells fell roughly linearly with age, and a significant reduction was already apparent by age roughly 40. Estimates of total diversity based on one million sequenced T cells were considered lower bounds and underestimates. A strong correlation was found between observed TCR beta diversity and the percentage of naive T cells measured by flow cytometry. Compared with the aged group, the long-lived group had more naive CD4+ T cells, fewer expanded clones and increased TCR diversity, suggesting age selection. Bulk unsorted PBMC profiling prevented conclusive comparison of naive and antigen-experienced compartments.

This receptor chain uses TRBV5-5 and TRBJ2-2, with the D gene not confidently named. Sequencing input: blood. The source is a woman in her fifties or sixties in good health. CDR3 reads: CASSPTRSTASNTGELFF. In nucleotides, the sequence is TGTGCCAGCAGTCCCACCCGCTCCACAGCGTCGAACACCGGGGAGCTGTTTTTT.